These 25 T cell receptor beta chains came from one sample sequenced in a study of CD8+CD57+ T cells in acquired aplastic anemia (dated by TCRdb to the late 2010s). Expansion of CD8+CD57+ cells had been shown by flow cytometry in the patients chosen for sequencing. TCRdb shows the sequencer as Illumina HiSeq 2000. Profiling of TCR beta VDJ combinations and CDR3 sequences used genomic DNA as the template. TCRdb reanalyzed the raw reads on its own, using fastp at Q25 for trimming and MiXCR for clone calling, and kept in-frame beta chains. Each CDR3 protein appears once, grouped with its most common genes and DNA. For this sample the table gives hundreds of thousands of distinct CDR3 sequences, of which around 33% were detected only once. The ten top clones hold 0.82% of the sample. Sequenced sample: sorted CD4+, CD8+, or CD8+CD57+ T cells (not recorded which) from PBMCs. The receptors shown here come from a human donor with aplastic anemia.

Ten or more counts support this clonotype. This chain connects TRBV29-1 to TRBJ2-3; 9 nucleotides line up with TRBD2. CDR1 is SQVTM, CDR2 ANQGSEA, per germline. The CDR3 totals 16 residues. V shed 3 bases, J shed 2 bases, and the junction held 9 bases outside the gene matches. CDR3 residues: CSVDLAGTTNTDTQYF. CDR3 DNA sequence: TGCAGCGTTGACCTAGCGGGGACAACTAACACAGATACGCAGTATTTT.

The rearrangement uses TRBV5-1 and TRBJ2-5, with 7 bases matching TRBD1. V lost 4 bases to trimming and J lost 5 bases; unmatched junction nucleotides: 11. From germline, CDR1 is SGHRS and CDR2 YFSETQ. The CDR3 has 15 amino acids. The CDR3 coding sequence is TGCGCCAGCAGCACAGCGGACAGGATCGGGGAGACCCAGTACTTC. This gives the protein CASSTADRIGETQYF.

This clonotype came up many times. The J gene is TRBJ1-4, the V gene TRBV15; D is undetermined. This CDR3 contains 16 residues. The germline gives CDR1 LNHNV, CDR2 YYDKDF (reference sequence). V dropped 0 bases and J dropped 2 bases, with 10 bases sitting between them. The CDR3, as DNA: TGTGCCACCAGCAGAGACGGGATGAAGACTAATGAAAAACTGTTTTTT. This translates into CATSRDGMKTNEKLFF.

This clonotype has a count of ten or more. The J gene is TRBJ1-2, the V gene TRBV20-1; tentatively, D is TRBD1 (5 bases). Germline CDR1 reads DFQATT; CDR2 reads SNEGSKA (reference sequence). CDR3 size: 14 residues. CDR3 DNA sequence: TGCAGCCCACTTGCAGGGCTCGGCTATGTGGGCTACACCTTC. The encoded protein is CSPLAGLGYVGYTF.

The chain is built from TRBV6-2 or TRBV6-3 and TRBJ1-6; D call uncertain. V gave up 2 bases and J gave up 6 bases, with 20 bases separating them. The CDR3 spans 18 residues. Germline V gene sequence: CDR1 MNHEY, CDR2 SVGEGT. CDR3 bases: TGTGCCAGCAGTTACCGCACGACCTACTCTATGATTAATTCACCCCTCCACTTT. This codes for CASSYRTTYSMINSPLHF.

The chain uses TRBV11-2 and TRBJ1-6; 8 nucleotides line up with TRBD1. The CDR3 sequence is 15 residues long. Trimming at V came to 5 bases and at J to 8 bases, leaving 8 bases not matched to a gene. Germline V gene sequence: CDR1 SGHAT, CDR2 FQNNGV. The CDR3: CASSPRQGAYSPLHF. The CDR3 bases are TGTGCCAGCAGCCCGAGGCAGGGGGCTTATTCACCCCTCCACTTT.

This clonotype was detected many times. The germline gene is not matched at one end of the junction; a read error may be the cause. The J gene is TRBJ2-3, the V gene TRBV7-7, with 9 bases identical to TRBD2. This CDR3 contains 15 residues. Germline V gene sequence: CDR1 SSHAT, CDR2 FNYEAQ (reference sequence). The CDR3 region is CASSASGGPKDTQYF. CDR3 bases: TGTGCTAGCAGCGCCAGCGGGGGGCCCAAGGATACGCAGTATTTT.

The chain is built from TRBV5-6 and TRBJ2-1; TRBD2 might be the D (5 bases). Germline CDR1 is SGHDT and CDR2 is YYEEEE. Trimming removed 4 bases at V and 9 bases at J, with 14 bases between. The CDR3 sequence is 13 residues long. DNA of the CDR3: TGTGCCAGCAGCGGCCCCGGGGTGGCTGAGCAGTTCTTC. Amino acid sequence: CASSGPGVAEQFF.

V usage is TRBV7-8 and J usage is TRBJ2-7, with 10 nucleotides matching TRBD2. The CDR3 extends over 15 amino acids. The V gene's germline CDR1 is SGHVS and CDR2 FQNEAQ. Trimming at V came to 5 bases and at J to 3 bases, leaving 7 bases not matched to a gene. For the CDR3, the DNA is TGTGCCAGCAGCGAGGCTACTAGCGGGGACTACGAGCAGTACTTC. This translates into CASSEATSGDYEQYF.

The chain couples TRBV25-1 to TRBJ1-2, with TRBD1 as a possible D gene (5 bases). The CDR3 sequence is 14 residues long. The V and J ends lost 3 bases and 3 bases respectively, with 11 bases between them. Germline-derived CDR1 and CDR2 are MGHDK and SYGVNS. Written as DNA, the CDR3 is TGTGCCAGCAGTGAGGATAGGGGTCACTATGGCTACACCTTC. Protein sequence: CASSEDRGHYGYTF.

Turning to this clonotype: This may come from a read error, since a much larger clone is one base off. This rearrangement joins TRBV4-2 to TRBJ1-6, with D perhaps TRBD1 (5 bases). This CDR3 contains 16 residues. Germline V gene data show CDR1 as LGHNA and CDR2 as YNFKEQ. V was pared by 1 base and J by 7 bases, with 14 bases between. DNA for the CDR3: TGTGCCAGCAGCCAAGGGTGGGGACGGGGGAATTCACCCCTCCACTTT. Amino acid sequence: CASSQGWGRGNSPLHF.

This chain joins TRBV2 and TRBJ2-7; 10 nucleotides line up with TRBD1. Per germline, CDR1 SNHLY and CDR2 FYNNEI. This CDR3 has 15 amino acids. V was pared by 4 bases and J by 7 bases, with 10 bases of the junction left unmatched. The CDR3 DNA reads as TGTGCCAGCAGTGGGGGGACAGGGGCCCACAATGAGCAGTACTTC. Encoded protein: CASSGGTGAHNEQYF.

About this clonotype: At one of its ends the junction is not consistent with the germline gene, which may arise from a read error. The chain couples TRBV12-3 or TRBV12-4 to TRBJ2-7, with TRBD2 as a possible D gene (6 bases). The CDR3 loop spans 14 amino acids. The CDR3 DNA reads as TGTGCCAGCAGTTACGGGGGAAGCTCCTACGGGCAGTACTTC. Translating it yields CASSYGGSSYGQYF.

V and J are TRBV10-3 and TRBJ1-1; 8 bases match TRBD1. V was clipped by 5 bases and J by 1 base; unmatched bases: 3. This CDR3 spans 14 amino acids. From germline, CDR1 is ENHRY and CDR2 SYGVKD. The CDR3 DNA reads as TGTGCCATCAGTCTACAGGGGGAGAACACTGAAGCTTTCTTT. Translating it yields CAISLQGENTEAFF.

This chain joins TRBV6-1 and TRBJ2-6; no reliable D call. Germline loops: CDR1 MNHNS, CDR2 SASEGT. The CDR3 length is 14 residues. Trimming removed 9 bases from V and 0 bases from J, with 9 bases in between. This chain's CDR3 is CASKKTSGANVLTF. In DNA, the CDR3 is TGTGCCAGTAAGAAAACCTCTGGGGCCAACGTCCTGACTTTC.

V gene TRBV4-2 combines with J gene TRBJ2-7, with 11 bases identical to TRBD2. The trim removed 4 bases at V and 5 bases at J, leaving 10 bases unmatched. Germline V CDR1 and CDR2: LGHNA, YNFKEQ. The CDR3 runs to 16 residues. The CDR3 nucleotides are TGTGCCAGCAGCCTACTCACTAGCGGGAGTATCAACGAGCAGTACTTC. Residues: CASSLLTSGSINEQYF.

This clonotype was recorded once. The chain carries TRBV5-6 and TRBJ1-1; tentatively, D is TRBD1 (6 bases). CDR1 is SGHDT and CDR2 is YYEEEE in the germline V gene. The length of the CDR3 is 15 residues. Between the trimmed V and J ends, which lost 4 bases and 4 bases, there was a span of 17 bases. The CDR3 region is CASSLPTGLGTEAFF. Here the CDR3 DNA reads TGTGCCAGCAGCCTTCCGACAGGTCTGGGCACTGAAGCTTTCTTT.

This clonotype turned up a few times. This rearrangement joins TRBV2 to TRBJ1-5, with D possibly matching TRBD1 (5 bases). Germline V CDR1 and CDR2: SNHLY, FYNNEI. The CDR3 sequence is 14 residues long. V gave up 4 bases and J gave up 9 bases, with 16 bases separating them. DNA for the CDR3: TGTGCCAGCAGTGGATTTTTTGGGGGTGGGCCCCAGCATTTT. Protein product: CASSGFFGGGPQHF.

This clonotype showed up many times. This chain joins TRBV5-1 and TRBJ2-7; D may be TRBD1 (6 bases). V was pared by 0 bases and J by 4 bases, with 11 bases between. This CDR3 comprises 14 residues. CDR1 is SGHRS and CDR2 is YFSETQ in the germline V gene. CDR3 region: CASSLEGTKYEQYF. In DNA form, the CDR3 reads TGCGCCAGCAGCTTGGAAGGGACAAAATACGAGCAGTACTTC.

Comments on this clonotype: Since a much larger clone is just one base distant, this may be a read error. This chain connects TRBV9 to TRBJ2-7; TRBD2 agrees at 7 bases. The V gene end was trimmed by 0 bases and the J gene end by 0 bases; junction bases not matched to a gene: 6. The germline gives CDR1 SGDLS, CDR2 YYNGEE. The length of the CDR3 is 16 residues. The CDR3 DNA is TGTGCCAGCAGCGTAGGAACGGGAGGTGGCTCCTACGAGCAGTACTTC. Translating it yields CASSVGTGGGSYEQYF.

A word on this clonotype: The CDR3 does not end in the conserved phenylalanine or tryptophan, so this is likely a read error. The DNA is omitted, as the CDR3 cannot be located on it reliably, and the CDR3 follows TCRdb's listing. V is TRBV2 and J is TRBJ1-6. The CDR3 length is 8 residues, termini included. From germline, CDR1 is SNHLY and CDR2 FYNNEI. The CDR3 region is CASSEGST.

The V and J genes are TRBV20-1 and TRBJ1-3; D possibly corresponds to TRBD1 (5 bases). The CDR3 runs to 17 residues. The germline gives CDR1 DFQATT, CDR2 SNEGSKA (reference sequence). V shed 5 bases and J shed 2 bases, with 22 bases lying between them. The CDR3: CSARPRGIRGAGNTIYF. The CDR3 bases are TGCAGTGCTCGACCCCGGGGCATAAGAGGGGCTGGAAACACCATATATTTT.

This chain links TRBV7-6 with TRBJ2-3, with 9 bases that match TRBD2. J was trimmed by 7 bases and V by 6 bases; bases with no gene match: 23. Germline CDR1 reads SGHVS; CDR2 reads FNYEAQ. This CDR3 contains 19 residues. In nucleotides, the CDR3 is TGTGCCAGCAGAAGCCCGGGACTAGCAGGAAAGCAGCGCAACAATACGCAGTATTTT. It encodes CASRSPGLAGKQRNNTQYF. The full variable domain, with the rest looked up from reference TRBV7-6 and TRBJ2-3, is GAGVSQSPRYKVTKRGQDVALRCDPISGHVSLYWYRQALGQGPEFLTYFNYEAQQDKSGLPNDRFSAERPEGSISTLTIQRTEQRDSAMYRCASRSPGLAGKQRNNTQYFGPGTRLTVL.

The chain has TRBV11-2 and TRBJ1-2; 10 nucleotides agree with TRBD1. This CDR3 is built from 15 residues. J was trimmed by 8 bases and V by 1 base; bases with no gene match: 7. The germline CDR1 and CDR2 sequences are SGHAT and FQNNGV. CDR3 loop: CASSLGLGQGHGYTF. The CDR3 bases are TGTGCCAGCAGCTTAGGTCTGGGACAGGGGCACGGCTACACCTTC.

CDR3 amino acids: CSARNTASGGQTDTQYF. DNA of the CDR3: TGCAGTGCTAGAAACACAGCTAGCGGGGGGCAGACAGATACGCAGTATTTT. The rearrangement joins TRBV20-1 to TRBJ2-3, with TRBD2 matching 11 bases. There are 17 residues in the CDR3. V was clipped by 2 bases and J by 3 bases; unmatched bases: 10. Germline values: CDR1 DFQATT, CDR2 SNEGSKA (reference sequence).